A selection of T cell receptor beta chains follows, all from one sample in a study of cytomegalovirus exposure and HLA in healthy donors. Libraries were prepared by immunoSEQ multiplex PCR; TCRdb keeps only in-frame clonotypes and omits some of them. The profile shows about 190,000 clones, 82% of them singletons. Sequencing was done on a sample of PBMCs. The receptors were gathered from a young woman in good health and CMV-seronegative. CDR3s include the opening cysteine and the closing phenylalanine or tryptophan. D genes are given only for firm matches. The listing skips clone size in some rows; elsewhere it reads once, few, many or a size class.

-,TRBV28,-,TRBJ1-4,TGTGCCAGCAGTTCCGCCTACAGAGAAAAACTGTTTTTT,CASSSAYREKLFF
-,TRBV6-5,-,TRBJ2-3,TGTGCCAGCAGCCGCCAACAGGGCGGTGCAGATACGCAGTATTTT,CASSRQQGGADTQYF
once,TRBV6-5,TRBD2,TRBJ2-1,TGTGCCAGCAGACCGTTAGCGGGAGAGGGCAGGGAGCAGTTCTTC,CASRPLAGEGREQFF
few,TRBV30,TRBD1,TRBJ1-5,TGTGCCTGGAGTTACAGGGGGCAAAGTGACAATCAGCCCCAGCATTTT,CAWSYRGQSDNQPQHF
few,TRBV4-2,TRBD2,TRBJ2-6,TGTGCCAGCAGCCAAGTAAGCGGGAGCTCTGGGGCCAACGTCCTGACTTTC,CASSQVSGSSGANVLTF
-,TRBV18,-,TRBJ2-2,TGTGCCAGCTCACTACAGGGAAGGGACACCGGGGAGCTGTTTTTT,CASSLQGRDTGELFF
-,TRBV7-6,-,TRBJ2-7,TGTGCCAGCAGCGGATCGGGGTCGTCCTACGAGCAGTACTTC,CASSGSGSSYEQYF
-,TRBV2,TRBD1,TRBJ2-5,TGTGCCAGCAGACAGGGGGCCGAAGAGACCCAGTACTTC,CASRQGAEETQYF
-,TRBV27,TRBD2,TRBJ2-7,TGTGCCAGCAGGATCTTCGGGACTAGCGGGAGCTACGAGCAGTACTTC,CASRIFGTSGSYEQYF
few,TRBV9,-,TRBJ2-3,TGTGCCAGCAGCGTGTCGGGGGTAGGCACAGATACGCAGTATTTT,CASSVSGVGTDTQYF
-,TRBV27,TRBD1,TRBJ2-2,TGTGCCAGCAGTGGGAGACAGGGGGGAACGGGGGAGCTGTTTTTT,CASSGRQGGTGELFF
-,TRBV2,-,TRBJ1-3,TGTGCCAGCAACTTCCAGGGCTCTGGAAACACCATATATTTT,CASNFQGSGNTIYF
-,TRBV7-8,TRBD1,TRBJ2-7,TGTGCCAGCAGCTTTCGATATAGGACAGGGTCCTACGAGCAGTACTTC,CASSFRYRTGSYEQYF
once,TRBV5-1,TRBD1,TRBJ2-2,TGCGCCAGCAGCGCTTCCGGGACAGGGGTATGGAACACCGGGGAGCTGTTTTTT,CASSASGTGVWNTGELFF
-,TRBV28,-,TRBJ2-2,TGTGCCAGCAGTTTAATACTACACCCGAACACCGGGGAGCTGTTTTTT,CASSLILHPNTGELFF
-,TRBV10-1,-,TRBJ1-3,TGCGCCAGCAGTGACGGGGTCTCCTCTGGAAACACCATATATTTT,CASSDGVSSGNTIYF
-,TRBV27,-,TRBJ1-5,TGTGCCAGCAGTCTCCGTTGGGGCGGCAATCAGCCCCAGCATTTT,CASSLRWGGNQPQHF
few,TRBV6-5,-,TRBJ1-3,TGTGCCAGCAGGGCAGGCTCTGGAAACACCATATATTTT,CASRAGSGNTIYF
-,TRBV5-1,-,TRBJ1-2,TGCGCCAGCAGTCAGGTACAGGGCGGCGGCTACACCTTC,CASSQVQGGGYTF
-,TRBV5-1,TRBD1,TRBJ2-7,TGCGCCAGCAGCCTTGGGGATAGAGGGCGGGACAGGGGCTACGAGCAGTACTTC,CASSLGDRGRDRGYEQYF
-,TRBV7-6,TRBD2,TRBJ2-3,TGTGCCAGCAGCTTACCCCTAGGGACTAGCGGGACGGGCACAGATACGCAGTATTTT,CASSLPLGTSGTGTDTQYF
once,TRBV14,-,TRBJ2-2,TGTGCCAGCAGCCAGACAGAATTGGGCACCGGGGAGCTGTTTTTT,CASSQTELGTGELFF
few,TRBV6-5,TRBD1,TRBJ1-2,TGTGCCAGCAGTAGGACAGGCGGTCCTTATGGCTACACCTTC,CASSRTGGPYGYTF
-,TRBV6-5,-,TRBJ1-3,TGTGCCAGCAGTCCAGGTTTTGGAAACACCATATATTTT,CASSPGFGNTIYF
once,TRBV6-6,-,TRBJ1-3,TGTGCCAGCAGGAAGACAGGCGATTTTGGAAACACCATATATTTT,CASRKTGDFGNTIYF